The clone carrying this T cell receptor beta chain was picked up a small number of times. The antigen is undetermined. Via MiXCR, TCRdb re-called the 5' RACE reads, giving one row per CDR3 protein. Here the sample spans hundreds of thousands of distinct CDR3 sequences, roughly 11% being singletons. The entry originates in a study of T cells after yellow fever vaccination. Study-wide findings and caveats: Highly abundant clonotypes carried over from the bulk population could end up in FACS-sorted repertoires as contaminants.

This receptor was obtained from a man between 18 and 29 years old who received the YFV17D yellow fever vaccine. This specimen consisted of PBMCs, obtained on the day of the first yellow fever vaccination.

CDR3 DNA: TGCAGTGCTAGAGGGGCGGGGGGGTTAACTAGCACAGATACGCAGTATTTT. This translates into CSARGAGGLTSTDTQYF. The chain recombines TRBV20-1 with TRBJ2-3, with 9 bases identical to TRBD2. Germline V lookup: CDR1 DFQATT, CDR2 SNEGSKA (reference sequence). Trimming cost V 1 base and J 0 bases; bases outside gene matches: 8. The CDR3 length is 17 residues.